Described below is a single T cell receptor beta chain sequence and its context. The target antigen is unknown. The data are from a study of shared clonotypes between healthy human individuals. Looking at the study overall: Three CD4 naive, three CD4 memory, two CD8 naive and one CD8 memory plate were used per donor.

The assay used deep level. Data came from immunoSEQ multiplex PCR; TCRdb stores just in-frame clones and leaves some out. The data hold 2.3 million or so clones, with 85% to 95% observed a single time. The study, taken as a whole, reports: An anticipated effect of sequencing depth on clonotype sharing among donors was recognized.

After removal of 1 base from V and 4 bases from J, the junction contained 5 bases not matched to a gene. CDR1 is MNHNS, CDR2 SASEGT, per germline. CDR3 length: 15 residues. CD45RA-negative memory and CD45RA+ naive subsets were split from the CD4+ cells. J is TRBJ2-7 and V is TRBV6-1, with 9 nucleotides matching TRBD2. The clonotype comes from a man between 18 and 29 years old in good health. Some clones in this sample may be carry-over from other donors' samples. Sample: naive CD4+ T cells from PBMCs. As to subset: CD45RA+ positively selected. CDR3 DNA: TGTGCCAGCAGTGAAGTCAGACTAGCGGTATACGAGCAGTACTTC. As protein: CASSEVRLAVYEQYF.